Following are 23 T cell receptor beta chains from one sample sequenced in a study of cytomegalovirus exposure and HLA in healthy donors. 13 Jbeta primers and 60 Vbeta primers were used for the PCR. Repertoires were generated with immunoSEQ multiplex PCR, while TCRdb's copy carries only in-frame clones and drops some. Here the sample spans over 100,000 clones, approximately 78% being singletons. Sample: PBMCs. The receptors originated from a middle-aged woman in good health and CMV-seronegative.

The chain recombines TRBV19 with TRBJ2-7; D is uncertain. Trimming left V 5 bases short and J 1 base short, with 9 bases between. Germline V CDR1 and CDR2: LNHDA, SQIVND (reference sequence). The CDR3 contains 13 residues. The CDR3 region is CASSWARSYEQYF. The CDR3, as DNA: TGTGCCAGTAGTTGGGCCAGGTCCTACGAGCAGTACTTC.

The J gene is TRBJ1-2, the V gene TRBV27; D gene unclear. CDR3 size: 13 residues. Trimming shortened V by 5 bases and J by 5 bases, and 12 bases separated the two germline ends. CDR1 and CDR2 from the germline V gene are MNHEY and SMNVEV (reference sequence). The CDR3 bases are TGTGCCAGCAGTGGCAATCCGGGTTATGGCTACACCTTC. Encoded protein: CASSGNPGYGYTF.

This clone is a singleton in its sample. The chain carries TRBV7-9 and TRBJ1-1, with 8 bases that match TRBD1. Trimming removed 4 bases from V and 7 bases from J; junction bases left unmatched: 5. The CDR3 length is 13 residues. Per the germline V gene, CDR1 is SEHNR and CDR2 is FQNEAQ (reference sequence). Here the CDR3 reads CASSSTDRDEAFF. The DNA of the CDR3 is TGTGCCAGCAGCTCTACGGACAGGGATGAAGCTTTCTTT.

The chain links TRBV7-8 to TRBJ2-7, with a tentative D call TRBD1 (6 bases). V was clipped by 0 bases and J by 6 bases, with 27 bases between them. The germline CDR1 and CDR2 sequences are SGHVS and FQNEAQ. The CDR3 has 19 amino acids. CDR3 residues: CASSLALFVGLQGFGEQYF. In nucleotides, the CDR3 is TGTGCCAGCAGCTTAGCGCTCTTTGTGGGATTGCAGGGGTTCGGCGAGCAGTACTTC.

V usage is TRBV7-6 and J usage is TRBJ1-1, with D perhaps matching TRBD1 (5 bases). Germline-derived CDR1 and CDR2 are SGHVS and FNYEAQ. This CDR3 has 16 residues. Trimming cost V 2 bases and J 2 bases, with 15 bases left between them. The CDR3: CASSLWGAAINTEAFF. The CDR3 bases are TGTGCCAGCAGCTTATGGGGCGCGGCCATTAACACTGAAGCTTTCTTT.

The rearrangement links TRBV28 to TRBJ1-4, with unresolved D. V was shortened by 8 bases and J by 4 bases, with 14 bases between the two germline ends. The CDR3 extends over 14 amino acids. Germline CDR1 is MDHEN and CDR2 is SYDVKM. DNA of the CDR3: TGTGCCAGCCGTACCGGGATCATTAATGAAAAACTGTTTTTT. Its translation: CASRTGIINEKLFF. Full variable domain (rest looked up from reference TRBV28 and TRBJ1-4): DVKVTQSSRYLVKRTGEKVFLECVQDMDHENMFWYRQDPGLGLRLIYFSYDVKMKEKGDIPEGYSVSREKKERFSLILESASTNQTSMYLCASRTGIINEKLFFGSGTQLSVL.

This clone was seen only a few times. The V gene is TRBV10-3, the J gene TRBJ1-1, with no clear D. V lost 7 bases to trimming and J lost 3 bases, with 15 bases between them. CDR1 and CDR2 (germline): ENHRY, SYGVKD. CDR3 length equals 14 residues. CDR3 in DNA: TGTGCCATCAAGGATCCGACGAGGGACACTGAAGCTTTCTTT. Translating gives CAIKDPTRDTEAFF.

The V and J genes are TRBV4-3 and TRBJ2-1; 11 bases line up with TRBD2. The CDR3 is 16 residues long. Per germline, CDR1 LGHNA and CDR2 YSLEER. Unmatched junction bases numbered 7, after V lost 3 bases and J lost 6 bases. The CDR3 nucleotides are TGCGCCAGCAGCCACCCGACTAGCGGGATGGGCAATGAGCAGTTCTTC. Protein sequence: CASSHPTSGMGNEQFF.

This sequence joins TRBV10-3 and TRBJ2-1, with D possibly TRBD2 on 6 matching bases. The CDR3 sequence is 12 residues long. Germline CDR1 reads ENHRY; CDR2 reads SYGVKD. The germline V and J ends were trimmed by 6 bases and 8 bases, with 11 bases remaining between them. The CDR3 nucleotides are TGTGCCATCAGCTCTAGCGTCGATGAGCAGTTCTTC. Protein: CAISSSVDEQFF.

The rearrangement uses TRBV6-4 and TRBJ2-1; 9 nucleotides agree with TRBD2. J lost 4 bases, V lost 2 bases, and 3 bases had no gene match. The CDR3 extends over 15 amino acids. Germline-derived CDR1 and CDR2 are MRHNA and SNTAGT. The CDR3 region is CASSDGAGGYNEQFF. The DNA of the CDR3 is TGTGCCAGCAGTGACGGGGCGGGAGGGTACAATGAGCAGTTCTTC.

The chain joins TRBV27 to TRBJ2-7; 7 bases are shared with TRBD1. The CDR3 length is 13 residues. Germline V lookup: CDR1 MNHEY, CDR2 SMNVEV (reference sequence). The trim removed 7 bases at V and 2 bases at J, leaving 5 bases unmatched. This CDR3 is CASTGQGAYEQYF. As DNA, the CDR3 is TGTGCCAGCACGGGGCAGGGGGCCTACGAGCAGTACTTC.

The chain links TRBV5-1 to TRBJ2-7; D remains ambiguous. Germline lookup yields CDR1 SGHRS and CDR2 YFSETQ. This CDR3 comprises 12 residues. Trimming cost V 0 bases and J 7 bases, with 8 bases left between them. The CDR3 reads CASSLGSEEQYF. CDR3 DNA: TGCGCCAGCAGCTTGGGGTCGGAGGAGCAGTACTTC.

This clone was counted between two and nine times. The chain links TRBV28 to TRBJ2-1; D is unresolved. Germline V lookup: CDR1 MDHEN, CDR2 SYDVKM. The CDR3 runs to 15 residues. V was trimmed by 5 bases and J by 7 bases, leaving 18 bases between them. This CDR3 reads CASSPNRLTANEQFF. The CDR3 DNA is TGTGCCAGCAGTCCCAATAGGCTCACAGCTAATGAGCAGTTCTTC.

The chain couples TRBV6-6 to TRBJ2-5; D gene ambiguous. V dropped 7 bases and J dropped 1 base, with 10 bases sitting between them. The CDR3 runs to 13 residues. The germline V gene has CDR1 MNHNY and CDR2 SVGAGI (reference sequence). CDR3 residues: CASTLQAQETQYF. The CDR3 DNA sequence: TGTGCCAGCACCCTTCAGGCCCAAGAGACCCAGTACTTC.

The rearrangement uses TRBV6-1 and TRBJ1-2; D unclear. Germline CDR1 MNHNS, CDR2 SASEGT. The CDR3 is made up of 16 amino acids. Deletions cut 0 bases from V and 3 bases from J, with 14 bases between. CDR3 protein: CASSEAPGLAYYGYTF. Written as DNA, the CDR3 is TGTGCCAGCAGTGAAGCGCCGGGGTTAGCGTACTATGGCTACACCTTC.

The chain links TRBV19 to TRBJ2-1; 9 bases match TRBD1. Germline V gene lookup returns CDR1 LNHDA and CDR2 SQIVND (reference sequence). Trimming removed 10 bases from V and 4 bases from J; junction bases left unmatched: 8. The CDR3 totals 14 residues. The CDR3 region has the DNA TGTGCCACCGTGGGACAGGGAATTTACAATGAGCAGTTCTTC. It translates to CATVGQGIYNEQFF.

This rearrangement joins TRBV20-1 to TRBJ2-7, with 8 bases fitting TRBD2. The CDR3 runs to 11 residues. CDR1 DFQATT and CDR2 SNEGSKA come from the germline V gene (reference sequence). CDR3 sequence (DNA): TGCCTTTTAGCGGGGCAGGCCGAGCAGTACTTC. Encoded protein: CLLAGQAEQYF.

The count of this clone is one. V gene TRBV7-2 combines with J gene TRBJ1-4; TRBD1 is a possible D gene (6 bases). The germline V gene encodes CDR1 SGHTA and CDR2 FQGNSA. The CDR3 loop spans 15 amino acids. Deletions cut 1 base from V and 8 bases from J, with 14 bases between. The CDR3 protein is CASSLGGGAREKLFF. DNA for the CDR3: TGTGCCAGCAGCTTAGGAGGGGGGGCCCGGGAAAAACTGTTTTTT.

The gene calls are TRBV21-1 and TRBJ2-7; the DNA was not used to check the table's D call, TRBD1. TRBV21-1 is noted as a pseudogene. This CDR3 region has 14 residues. The DNA of the CDR3 is TGTGCCAGCAGCTTTCGGGACAGGCCCTACGAGCAGTACTTC. Translating it yields CASSFRDRPYEQYF.

The chain is built from TRBV5-1 and TRBJ2-1; 12 nucleotides match TRBD1. The V segment lost 6 bases and the J segment 8 bases; nucleotides outside the gene matches: 12. Germline V CDR1 and CDR2: SGHRS, YFSETQ. CDR3 length equals 16 residues. The CDR3 reads CASIINPGQGAYEQFF. The CDR3 DNA is TGCGCCAGCATCATTAACCCGGGACAGGGGGCCTATGAGCAGTTCTTC.

The rearrangement uses TRBV6-5 and TRBJ1-6; D gene uncertain. Germline V gene data show CDR1 as MNHEY and CDR2 as SVGAGI. There are 16 residues in the CDR3. V lost 0 bases and J lost 2, with 8 bases in between. The CDR3, as DNA: TGTGCCAGCAGTTACTCGGCAAGAACCTATAATTCACCCCTCCACTTT. This encodes CASSYSARTYNSPLHF.

To note about this clone: At one of its ends the junction is not consistent with the germline gene, which may arise from a read error. The J gene is TRBJ2-2, the V gene TRBV7-9; TRBD2 agrees at 12 bases. The CDR3 consists of 15 residues. Germline V gene data show CDR1 as SEHNR and CDR2 as FQNEAQ (reference sequence). This chain's CDR3 is CASSLAGGITGELFF. The CDR3 DNA reads as TGTGCCAGCAGCCTAGCGGGAGGGATCACCGGGGAGCTGTTTTTT.

The V and J genes are TRBV4-3 and TRBJ2-7, with D uncertain. V was clipped by 1 base and J by 2 bases, with 15 bases between them. Germline CDR1 LGHNA, CDR2 YSLEER. The CDR3 spans 16 residues. CDR3 bases: TGCGCCAGCAGCCAAGGTCGGCACCTGGGCCCCTACGAGCAGTACTTC. Protein: CASSQGRHLGPYEQYF.